This T cell receptor beta chain is from a study of CD8 T cells in Susac syndrome. Regarding the study as a whole: The TCR sequencing and HLA analysis in the study involved a relatively small number of individuals, as the study acknowledged.

Germline-derived CDR1 and CDR2 are LNHDA and SQIVND (reference sequence). This CDR3 is built from 13 residues. Trimming removed 4 bases at V and 0 bases at J, with 7 bases between. RNA amounts of about 0.5 to 1 ug underwent reverse transcription with random hexamers. The immunoSEQ assay covered 54 Vbeta and 13 Jbeta segments for CDR3. Using its own MiXCR run on the immunoSEQ multiplex PCR reads, TCRdb lists one record per CDR3 protein. The profile shows under 550,000 distinct CDR3 sequences, about 85% of them singletons. As to this clonotype: The antigen is undetermined.

CD8+ and CD4+ T cells from blood underwent TCR beta sequencing. Stable or active relapsing-remitting multiple sclerosis, untreated and meeting revised McDonald criteria, defined the controls. This TCR came from a human donor with multiple sclerosis. Sequencing used CD8+ T cells from PBMCs. The chain is built from TRBV19 and TRBJ2-7; tentative D call: TRBD1 (6 bases). The CDR3 loop reads CASSTGDSYEQYF. The CDR3 DNA is TGTGCCAGTAGTACAGGGGACTCCTACGAGCAGTACTTC.